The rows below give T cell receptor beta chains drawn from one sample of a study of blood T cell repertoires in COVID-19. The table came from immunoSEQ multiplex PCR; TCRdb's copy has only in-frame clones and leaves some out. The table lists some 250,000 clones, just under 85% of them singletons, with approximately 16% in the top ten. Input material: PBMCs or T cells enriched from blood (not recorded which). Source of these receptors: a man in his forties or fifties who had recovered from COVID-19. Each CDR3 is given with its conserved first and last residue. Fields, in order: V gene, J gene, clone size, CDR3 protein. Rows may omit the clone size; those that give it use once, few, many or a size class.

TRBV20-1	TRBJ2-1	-	CSASLSGRSPGYNEQFF
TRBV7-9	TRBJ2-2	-	CASSRPGTENTGELFF
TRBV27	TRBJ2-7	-	CASSSSLQGSYEQYF
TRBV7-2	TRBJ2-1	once	CASSPPSGGVKEQFF
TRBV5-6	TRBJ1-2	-	CASSLLRSGYTF
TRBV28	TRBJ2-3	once	CASSSSGDSSTDTQYF
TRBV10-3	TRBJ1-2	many	CAITEIRGKSGYTF
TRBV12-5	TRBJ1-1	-	CASADTGANTEAFF
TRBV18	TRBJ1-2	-	CASSEWGSYGYTF
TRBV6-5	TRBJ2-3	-	CASSRFGGTDTQYF
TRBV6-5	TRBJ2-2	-	CASIPTLPNTGELFF
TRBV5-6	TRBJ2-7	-	CASSFGSDRAYEQYF
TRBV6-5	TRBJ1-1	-	CASSNGNRAFF
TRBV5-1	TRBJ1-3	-	CASDTGHSNSGNTIYF
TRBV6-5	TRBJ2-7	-	CASRLGGTRTYEQYF
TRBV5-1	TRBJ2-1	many	CASSLSPPEAGDNEQFF
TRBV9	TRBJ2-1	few	CASSSQTRGSSYNEQFF
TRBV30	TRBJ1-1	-	CAWGDSAYTEAFF
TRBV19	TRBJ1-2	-	CASVRGYSYGYTF
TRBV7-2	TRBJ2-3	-	CASSLRAGGDTQYF
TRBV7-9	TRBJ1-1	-	CASSFRGGYTEAFF
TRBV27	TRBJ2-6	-	CASSLSLSGANVLTF
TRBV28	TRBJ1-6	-	CASNRLNSPLHF
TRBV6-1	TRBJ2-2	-	CASSEVGGAMAGELFF
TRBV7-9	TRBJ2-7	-	CASSLGSSYAPFYVYEQYF
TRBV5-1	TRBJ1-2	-	CASSVTGGVGTSGNYGYTF
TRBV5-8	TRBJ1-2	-	CASSRRTGEDGYTF
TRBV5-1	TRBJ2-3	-	CASNLGGGNTDTQYF
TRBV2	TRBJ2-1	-	CASSPIYNEQFF
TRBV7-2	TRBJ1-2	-	CASSLSANYGYTF
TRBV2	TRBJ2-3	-	CASSDSGGASDTQYF
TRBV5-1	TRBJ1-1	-	CASSSTDSLNTEAFF
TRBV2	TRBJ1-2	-	CASTQGQLYGYTF
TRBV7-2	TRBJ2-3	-	CASSLRRTADTQYF
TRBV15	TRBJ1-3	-	CATSRGDRVANTIYF
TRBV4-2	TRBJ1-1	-	CASRGGQGANTEAFF
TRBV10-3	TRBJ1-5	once	CAISESGIRGGQPQHF
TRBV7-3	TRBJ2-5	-	CASSPGGAGGRETQYF
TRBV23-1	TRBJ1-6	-	CASSPRGEGSANSPLHF
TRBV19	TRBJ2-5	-	CASSPGGGWKTQYF
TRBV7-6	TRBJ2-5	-	CASSLEVAGGETQYF
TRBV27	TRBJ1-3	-	CASSLSAGASGNTIYF
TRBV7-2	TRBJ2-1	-	CASSLASGLYNEQFF
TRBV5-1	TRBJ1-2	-	CASSILQGNYGYTF
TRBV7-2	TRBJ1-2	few	CASSLRQGSWYGYTF
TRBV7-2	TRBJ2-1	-	CASSLFGQSYNEQFF